The clone carrying this T cell receptor (beta chain) was seen many times. The antigen is not known. These data are taken from a study of shared clonotypes between healthy human individuals. Whole-study results and caveats: Clonotypes that were shared across a few donors made up 4.5% to 5% of naive CD4 clonotypes.

Germline V gives CDR1 ENHRY, CDR2 SYGVKD. This CDR3 is 13 amino acids long. Trimming stripped 5 bases from V and 2 bases from J, with 9 bases between. At deep level, the assay was performed. Replicate PCRs for sorted subsets used 200 ng DNA; this equaled 25,000 to 35,000 T cell genomes. Some clones are missing from TCRdb's copy, which holds only in-frame ones; the method was immunoSEQ multiplex PCR. The sample carries over a million clones, 70% to 80% recorded once. The source is a man between 18 and 35 years old in good health. Some clones in this sample may be carry-over from other donors' samples. The sample was memory CD4+ T cells from PBMCs. Stated subset: CD45RA-negative fraction. V and J are TRBV10-3 and TRBJ1-2, with D perhaps TRBD1 (6 bases). This CDR3 reads CAISSDRNYGYTF. The CDR3 nucleotides read TGTGCCATCAGTTCGGACAGAAACTATGGCTACACCTTC.